A single sample is the source of the 19 T cell receptor beta chains below, sequenced in a study of cytomegalovirus exposure and HLA in healthy donors. 13 Jbeta primers and 60 Vbeta primers were used for the PCR. TCRdb's copy holds only in-frame clones and misses some; the assay was immunoSEQ multiplex PCR. The data contain 100,000 or so clones, 65% to 80% of them seen just once; the ten biggest clones take up approximately 2.1%. Sequences were obtained from PBMCs. The receptors here all came from a woman aged 40-49 years in good health and CMV-seronegative.

Comments on this clone: Relative to the germline gene, one junction end is altered; a read error may explain this. Other DNA sequences in this sample translate to the same CDR3. The V gene is TRBV27, the J gene TRBJ2-1, with TRBD1 identical over 10 bases. Germline CDR1 reads MNHEY; CDR2 reads SMNVEV (reference sequence). The CDR3 runs to 17 residues. The CDR3 DNA follows: TGCGCCAGACTGAGGGACAGGGGACGTCTAGATAACAATGAGCAGTTCTTC. It specifies CARLRDRGRLDNNEQFF.

This sequence joins TRBV27 and TRBJ2-1, with D unclear. The CDR3 length is 19 residues. Trimming pared 0 bases from V and 0 bases from J, leaving 18 bases between. In germline, CDR1 is MNHEY, CDR2 SMNVEV (reference sequence). The DNA of the CDR3 is TGTGCCAGCAGTTTATCGCTACCCGCGAGCCTAAGCTCCTACAATGAGCAGTTCTTC. The encoded protein is CASSLSLPASLSSYNEQFF.

The chain combines TRBV28 with TRBJ1-1; unclear D gene. Between the trimmed V and J ends, which lost 5 bases and 4 bases, there was a span of 14 bases. Germline-derived CDR1 and CDR2 are MDHEN and SYDVKM. There are 14 residues in the CDR3. The CDR3 is CASSPSWAATEAFF. The CDR3 coding sequence is TGTGCCAGCAGTCCCTCCTGGGCAGCCACTGAAGCTTTCTTT.

V usage is TRBV30 and J usage is TRBJ2-7; 10 bases are a match to TRBD2. The CDR3 loop spans 13 amino acids. The germline gives CDR1 GTSNPN, CDR2 SVGIG (reference sequence). Trimming took 5 bases from V and 3 from J; bases not matched to a gene: 4. Here the CDR3 reads CAWALAGDYEQYF. In DNA form, the CDR3 reads TGTGCCTGGGCCCTAGCGGGAGACTACGAGCAGTACTTC.

The gene calls are TRBV9 and TRBJ2-3; tentatively, D is TRBD2 (5 bases). V was cut by 2 bases and J by 4 bases, with 11 bases left in between. Germline V gene data show CDR1 as SGDLS and CDR2 as YYNGEE. This CDR3 has 14 amino acids. In DNA form, the CDR3 reads TGTGCCAGCAGCGTCCAGCGGAGCCCAGATACGCAGTATTTT. Its translation: CASSVQRSPDTQYF.

Note on this clone: The junction does not match germline at one end; this may be a read error. The chain is built from TRBV7-9 and TRBJ1-1; D gene ambiguous. The CDR3 sequence is 12 residues long. Germline CDR1 and CDR2: SEHNR and FQNEAQ (reference sequence). The CDR3 region is CSSSLQNTEAFF. In DNA form, the CDR3 reads TGTTCCAGCAGCTTACAGAACACTGAAGCTTTCTTT.

The V and J genes are TRBV5-1 and TRBJ2-2; D possibly corresponds to TRBD2 (5 bases). Trimming removed 0 bases from V and 5 bases from J, with 14 bases in between. The V gene's germline CDR1 is SGHRS and CDR2 YFSETQ. This CDR3 has 16 amino acids. CDR3 in amino acids: CASSLGPLGETGELFF. The CDR3 region has the DNA TGCGCCAGCAGCTTGGGCCCTCTTGGGGAGACCGGGGAGCTGTTTTTT.

This rearrangement joins TRBV19 to TRBJ2-7; D uncertain. Trimming cost V 1 base and J 0 bases, with 4 bases left between them. Germline CDR1 reads LNHDA; CDR2 reads SQIVND (reference sequence). This CDR3 has 13 residues. The CDR3 sequence: CASSIGSSYEQYF. CDR3 bases: TGTGCCAGTAGTATAGGGAGCTCCTACGAGCAGTACTTC.

In the case of this clone: The sample has other DNA sequences that encode this CDR3 too. The rearrangement links TRBV19 to TRBJ2-3; 7 bases are a match to TRBD2. Germline-derived CDR1 and CDR2 are LNHDA and SQIVND (reference sequence). The CDR3 has 14 amino acids. Trimming took 5 bases from V and 9 from J; bases not matched to a gene: 11. CDR3 nucleotides: TGTGCCAGTAGTGTAGGGACTACCCTAGACACGCAGTATTTT. Encoded protein: CASSVGTTLDTQYF.

This clone has just one count. The chain is built from TRBV28 and TRBJ2-2; 8 bases fit TRBD2. There are 15 residues in the CDR3. The V gene end was trimmed by 7 bases and the J gene end by 0 bases; junction bases not matched to a gene: 4. Germline CDR1 MDHEN, CDR2 SYDVKM. The CDR3 DNA follows: TGTGCCAGCACCACCGGGGGGGCGAACACCGGGGAGCTGTTTTTT. The encoded protein is CASTTGGANTGELFF.

The J gene is TRBJ2-1, the V gene TRBV19; perhaps TRBD1 as D (6 bases). CDR1 is LNHDA and CDR2 is SQIVND in the germline V gene (reference sequence). The CDR3 spans 16 residues. Between the trimmed V and J ends, which lost 3 bases and 0 bases, there was a span of 12 bases. CDR3 loop: CASSIRVQGSYNEQFF. CDR3 sequence (DNA): TGTGCCAGTAGTATCAGGGTACAGGGCTCCTACAATGAGCAGTTCTTC.

This clone has a handful of counts. The chain couples TRBV6-5 to TRBJ2-3; TRBD1 matches at 8 bases. Germline CDR1 reads MNHEY; CDR2 reads SVGAGI. The CDR3 covers 13 residues. V was clipped by 3 bases and J by 8 bases; unmatched bases: 4. In DNA form, the CDR3 reads TGTGCCAGCAGTTATGACAGGGGAAGTACGCAGTATTTT. This translates into CASSYDRGSTQYF.

The rearrangement uses TRBV7-6 and TRBJ2-2, with TRBD2 matching 9 bases. The CDR3 extends over 18 amino acids. The ends lost 0 bases at V and 5 bases at J; junction bases unmatched: 10. Looked up from germline, CDR1 is SGHVS and CDR2 is FNYEAQ. The CDR3 DNA reads as TGTGCCAGCAGCTTAGCGACGCGGGGGACTAGCATTACCGGGGAGCTGTTTTTT. Encoded protein: CASSLATRGTSITGELFF.

The V and J genes are TRBV19 and TRBJ1-3; no clear D gene. The CDR3 sequence is 16 residues long. Per the germline V gene, CDR1 is LNHDA and CDR2 is SQIVND (reference sequence). V lost 5 bases and J 0 bases, leaving 14 bases between the germline ends. The DNA for the CDR3 is TGTGCCAGTAGTTTGCAGACACCCAGCTCTGGAAACACCATATATTTT. Amino acids: CASSLQTPSSGNTIYF.

This clone was seen only once. This sequence joins TRBV6-4 and TRBJ1-6; TRBD1 is a possible D gene (6 bases). V was shortened by 6 bases and J by 1 base, with 13 bases between the two germline ends. The germline gives CDR1 MRHNA, CDR2 SNTAGT. This CDR3 has 16 residues. This CDR3 is CASSPGGQSYNSPLHF. CDR3 sequence (DNA): TGTGCCAGCAGCCCCGGGGGGCAGTCCTATAATTCACCCCTCCACTTT.

This clone was seen more than once but under ten times. For the CDR3, the DNA is TGTGCCAGCAGCTACAGGGGGCTTCGGACTGAAGCTTTCTTT. Translation: CASSYRGLRTEAFF. This sequence joins TRBV6-5 and TRBJ1-1; 9 bases map to TRBD1. V lost 6 bases, J lost 5 bases, and 7 bases stayed unmatched. Germline V lookup: CDR1 MNHEY, CDR2 SVGAGI. This CDR3 has 14 amino acids.

This rearrangement joins TRBV11-3 to TRBJ2-5; maybe TRBD1 (6 bases). Germline-derived CDR1 and CDR2 are SGHNT and YENEEA. Trimming took 0 bases from V and 4 from J, leaving 9 bases between them. The CDR3 spans 14 residues. The CDR3 sequence is CASSLEAGAETQYF. CDR3 nucleotides: TGTGCCAGCAGCTTAGAAGCAGGGGCAGAGACCCAGTACTTC.

The gene calls are TRBV15 and TRBJ2-7; maybe TRBD2 (6 bases). V dropped 3 bases and J dropped 3 bases, with 18 bases sitting between them. This CDR3 has 16 amino acids. Germline CDR1 is LNHNV and CDR2 is YYDKDF (reference sequence). The CDR3 region is CATSRRRVADNYEQYF. The DNA of the CDR3 is TGTGCCACCAGCAGGAGGAGAGTAGCGGATAACTACGAGCAGTACTTC.

The chain links TRBV10-3 to TRBJ1-1, with 10 bases aligning to TRBD1. In germline, CDR1 is ENHRY, CDR2 SYGVKD. J gave up 4 bases and V 5 bases, and 10 bases lay outside the gene matches. The CDR3 spans 16 residues. CDR3 sequence (DNA): TGTGCCATCAGTCCGGGACTGGGACAGGGGATCACTGAAGCTTTCTTT. It yields the protein CAISPGLGQGITEAFF.